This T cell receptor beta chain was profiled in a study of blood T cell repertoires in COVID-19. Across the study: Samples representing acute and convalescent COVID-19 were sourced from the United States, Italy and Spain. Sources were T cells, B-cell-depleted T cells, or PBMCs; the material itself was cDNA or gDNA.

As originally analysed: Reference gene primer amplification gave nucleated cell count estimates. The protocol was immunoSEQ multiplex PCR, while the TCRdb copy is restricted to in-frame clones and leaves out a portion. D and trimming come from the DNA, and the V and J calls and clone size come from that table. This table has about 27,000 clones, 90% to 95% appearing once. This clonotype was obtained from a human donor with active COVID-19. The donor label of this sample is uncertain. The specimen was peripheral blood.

CDR3 sequence (DNA): TGTGCCATAAGAGACGGACAGGGCCAAAGGTACACAGATACGCAGTATTTT. Residues: CAIRDGQGQRYTDTQYF. The chain is built from TRBV10-3 and TRBJ2-3, with 8 bases identical to TRBD1. The CDR3 is made up of 17 amino acids. Germline-derived CDR1 and CDR2 are ENHRY and SYGVKD. Unmatched junction bases numbered 16, after V lost 9 bases and J lost 2 bases.